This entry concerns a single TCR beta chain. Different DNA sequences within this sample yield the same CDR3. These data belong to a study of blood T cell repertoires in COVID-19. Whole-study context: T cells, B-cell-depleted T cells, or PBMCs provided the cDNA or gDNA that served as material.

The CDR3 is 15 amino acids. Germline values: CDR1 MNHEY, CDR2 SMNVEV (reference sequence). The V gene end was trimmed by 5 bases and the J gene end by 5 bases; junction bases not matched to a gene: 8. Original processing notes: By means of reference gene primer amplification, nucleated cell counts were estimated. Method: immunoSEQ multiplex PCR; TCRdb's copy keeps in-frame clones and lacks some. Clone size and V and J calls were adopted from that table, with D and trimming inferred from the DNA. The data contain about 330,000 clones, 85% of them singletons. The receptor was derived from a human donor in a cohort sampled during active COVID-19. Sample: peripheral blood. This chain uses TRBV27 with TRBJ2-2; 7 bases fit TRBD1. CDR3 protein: CASSLRQGWTGELFF. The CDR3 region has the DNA TGTGCCAGCAGTCTACGACAGGGCTGGACCGGGGAGCTGTTTTTT.